Sequencing of this TCR beta chain was carried out in a study of T cells after yellow fever vaccination (dated by TCRdb to between 2018 and 2020). Concerning the study at large: The SMART-Seq v4 Ultra Low Input RNA kit was used to prepare libraries from fractions with low cell numbers. To follow T-cell clones before and after primary and booster YFV17D yellow fever vaccination, bulk TCR alpha and beta repertoires were sequenced over time. Blood was drawn at multiple timepoints before and after primary and secondary immunization, with bulk PBMC replicates and cell subsets isolated. Two healthy male donors, one aged 18 to 29 and one aged 30 to 40 years, were included in the cohort.

The sample's treatment or condition, from its label and the paper: live attenuated yellow fever vaccine strain. Two biological replicates of bulk PBMCs were collected at each blood-draw timepoint. PBMCs were isolated from peripheral blood using a standard Ficoll-Paque protocol. TriZol was used to extract RNA from bulk PBMCs, CD4 and CD8 fractions, and dextramer-positive and dextramer-negative fractions. Results the study describes overall, beyond this receptor: Because abundant contaminating clonotypes from the bulk population could be contained in FACS-sorted repertoires, computational filtering was required. After the booster, most clones that had expanded after primary vaccination were detected again (approximately 95% of CD4 and around nine tenths of CD8), suggesting broad maintenance of memory. The study included only a couple of donors, which limits how far the findings can be generalized. Compared with the primary T-cell response, the secondary T-cell response was weaker but faster, peaking on day 5 rather than day 15. A small fraction of clonotypes showed up in both the CD4 and CD8 compartments, probably as a result of convergent recombination.

This clonotype occurred many times. What antigen it recognizes has not been identified. No clone much larger than this one lies a single base away; base qualities are absent. CDR1 SGHAT and CDR2 FQNNGV are derived from the germline V gene. V has 3 bases trimmed and J has 2 bases trimmed; junction bases matching no gene number 1. Inclusive of the bounding cysteine and phenylalanine, the CDR3 is 13 residues long. The DNA shown is the 39-base CDR3, in frame from base 1. TCR cDNA was synthesized by 5'RACE template switching, which introduced a universal primer site and unique molecular identifiers. Priming for cDNA synthesis came from both the TCR alpha and TCR beta constant segments. Libraries were amplified in two PCR steps, with sample barcodes and sequencing adapters added in the second step. Sequencing of the libraries was done on either Illumina HiSeq 2500 (2x100 bp) or NovaSeq (2x150 bp). The published analysis was carried out like this. MIGEC was used to demultiplex reads and collapse the reads into UMI consensus sequences, and MiXCR was used for V(D)J alignment. Vaccine-responding clonotypes were defined with edgeR using replicate PBMC samples, requiring FDR below 0.01 and a log2 fold change above 5 up to day 15. Each bulk clonotype was labeled CD4 or CD8 based on which sequenced repertoire, CD4 or CD8, contained the clonotype at higher abundance. Using fastp at Q25 and MiXCR, TCRdb reprocessed the public reads and kept productive beta chains. Duplicate CDR3 protein sequences are folded into a single record with the most common DNA and genes. TCRdb, not the authors, supplied the V and J calls. The sample table holds 500,000 to 650,000 distinct CDR3 sequences, of which about 15% were seen once. The biggest ten clones account for 15% to 20% of the sample.

The material sequenced was PBMCs, taken more than 4 days after the first yellow fever vaccination. Recombination linked TRBV11-2 to TRBJ2-7; 7 bases in the middle match TRBD1. This sequence was found in a man younger than 35 who received the YFV17D yellow fever vaccine. The DNA sequence is given as TGTGCCAGCAGCTTCGGGACAGCCTACGAGCAGTACTTC. This translates into CASSFGTAYEQYF.